This TCR beta chain was retrieved from a study of T cell responses to AZD1222 COVID-19 vaccine. Points from the study as a whole: Repertoires were collected only later (after the peak T cell response had occurred). Elevations in Spike-specific TCR breadth and depth followed administration of two AZD1222 doses. As reported, nearly half of all spike-specific TCRs target variant regions that are unmutated. Across the whole spike, CD4 TCRs peaked at regions 160-218 and 743-854.

Sequencing used immunoSEQ multiplex PCR; TCRdb keeps in-frame clones, though not all of them. Counted here are some 130,000 clones, approximately 90% occurring once; the ten biggest clones make up roughly 2.4%. This clone was observed a handful of times. Antigen unknown. This receptor was obtained from an adult in good health. The sequencing here drew on peripheral blood, taken on day 0 of AZD1222 vaccination.

CDR3 in amino acids: CASRGAGGPGYNEQFF. The CDR3 region has the DNA TGTGCCAGCAGGGGAGCGGGAGGGCCTGGCTACAATGAGCAGTTCTTC. The genes are TRBV27 and TRBJ2-1, with 10 bases lining up with TRBD2. Germline CDR1 and CDR2: MNHEY and SMNVEV (reference sequence). The CDR3 spans 16 residues. V shed 6 bases, J shed 3 bases, and the junction held 8 bases outside the gene matches.